The 11 T cell receptor beta chains below come from one sample, sequenced in a study of response to subunit inactivated influenza vaccine. TCRdb processed the RT-PCR reads anew with MiXCR; each CDR3 protein has one entry. Here the sample spans roughly 570,000 distinct CDR3 sequences, roughly 15% being singletons. Source: PBMCs from blood, taken about 12 days after vaccination. These receptors came from a man between 45 and 60 years old who received an inactivated influenza vaccine.

A few counts support this clonotype. The rearrangement uses TRBV4-2 and TRBJ2-4; D is perhaps TRBD1 (6 bases). The V end was cut by 0 bases, the J end by 0 bases, with 15 bases between. CDR3 size: 18 residues. Germline loops: CDR1 LGHNA, CDR2 YNFKEQ. Here the CDR3 reads CASSQDPTGHRAKNIQYF. DNA of the CDR3: TGTGCCAGCAGCCAAGATCCTACAGGGCACCGAGCCAAAAACATTCAGTACTTC.

This clonotype was found many times. This sequence joins TRBV15 and TRBJ1-2, with D unresolved. The CDR3 totals 15 residues. Trimming removed 0 bases from V and 2 bases from J, with 10 bases in between. Germline loops: CDR1 LNHNV, CDR2 YYDKDF (reference sequence). DNA for the CDR3: TGTGCCACCAGCAGAGATTCTCAGGTGAACTATGGCTACACCTTC. The encoded protein is CATSRDSQVNYGYTF.

The chain couples TRBV6-1 to TRBJ1-1, with D uncertain. The germline gives CDR1 MNHNS, CDR2 SASEGT. The V end lost 7 bases, the J end lost 1 base, and 16 bases lay between the germline ends. The CDR3 spans 15 residues. This CDR3 is CASKKGGSPNTEAFF. The DNA for the CDR3 is TGTGCCAGCAAGAAGGGCGGCAGCCCGAACACTGAAGCTTTCTTT.

The table lists this clonotype with a few counts. The chain is built from TRBV4-1 and TRBJ2-2, with D perhaps given as TRBD1 or TRBD2 (6 bases each). The CDR3 is 18 amino acids. Germline-derived CDR1 and CDR2 are MGHRA and YSYEKL. With 0 bases removed from V and 1 base from J, the gap between germline ends came to 15 bases. The CDR3 DNA follows: TGCGCCAGCAGCCAAGAAAGCCGACTAGGGGGGAACACCGGGGAGCTGTTTTTT. The encoded protein is CASSQESRLGGNTGELFF.

Only a few counts were recorded for this clonotype. CDR3 bases: TGTGCCAGCGCCCGGAGGACAGGGGGAGGTGAAGCTTTCTTT. It yields the protein CASARRTGGGEAFF. The J gene is TRBJ1-1, the V gene TRBV7-2; 10 bases match TRBD1. Germline trimming cut 8 bases from V and 7 bases from J; bases unmatched to any gene: 10. This CDR3 region has 14 residues. Germline-derived CDR1 and CDR2 are SGHTA and FQGNSA.

This clonotype was counted only a few times. The chain employs TRBV19 and TRBJ2-5; D may be TRBD2 (5 bases). This CDR3 has 14 amino acids. V was shortened by 9 bases and J by 7 bases, with 21 bases between the two germline ends. The germline gives CDR1 LNHDA, CDR2 SQIVND (reference sequence). The CDR3 sequence is CASHGMTLHGTQYF. The CDR3, as DNA: TGTGCCAGCCACGGGATGACCCTCCATGGGACCCAGTACTTC. Together with reference TRBV19 and TRBJ2-5, the CDR3 gives the full variable domain: DGGITQSPKYLFRKEGQNVTLSCEQNLNHDAMYWYRQDPGQGLRLIYYSQIVNDFQKGDIAEGYSVSREKKESFPLTVTSAQKNPTAFYLCASHGMTLHGTQYFGPGTRLLVL.

This clonotype appeared a few times. The gene calls are TRBV12-3 or TRBV12-4 and TRBJ2-1; 8 bases match TRBD1. J gave up 1 base and V 7 bases, and 6 bases lay outside the gene matches. CDR3 size: 15 residues. The chain's CDR3 is CASTSTGESYNEQFF. CDR3 DNA: TGTGCCAGCACCTCGACAGGGGAATCCTACAATGAGCAGTTCTTC.

This clonotype occurred a few times. The chain uses TRBV14 and TRBJ1-1; no definite D call. With 1 base removed from V and 9 bases from J, the gap between germline ends came to 12 bases. Germline lookup yields CDR1 SGHDN and CDR2 FVKESK. The CDR3 spans 13 residues. CDR3 coding DNA: TGTGCCAGCAGCCAAGTCATTTTCGGACAAGCTTTCTTT. Its translation is CASSQVIFGQAFF.

This rearrangement joins TRBV29-1 to TRBJ2-3; TRBD2 might be the D (6 bases). CDR3 length: 13 amino acids. The V end lost 6 bases, the J end lost 7 bases, and 17 bases lay between the germline ends. CDR1 SQVTM and CDR2 ANQGSEA come from the germline V gene. The CDR3 protein is CSVRQRVRYTQYF. The CDR3 DNA reads TGCAGCGTCCGACAGCGGGTACGATATACGCAGTATTTT.

This clonotype has a single count. At one end the junction does not follow the germline gene, possibly because of a read error. This chain links TRBV7-2 with TRBJ1-1; D unclear. The CDR3 runs to 13 residues. Germline V CDR1 and CDR2: SGHTA, FQGNSA. The CDR3 DNA follows: TGTGCCAGCAGCTTAGACACAAACACTGAAGCTTACTTT. The encoded protein is CASSLDTNTEAYF.

The V and J genes are TRBV7-9 and TRBJ2-5, with D unclear. CDR3 length equals 12 residues. Trimming removed 0 bases from V and 5 bases from J, with 4 bases in between. Per germline, CDR1 SEHNR and CDR2 FQNEAQ (reference sequence). CDR3 region: CASSLATETQYF. The DNA of the CDR3 is TGTGCCAGCAGCTTAGCCACGGAGACCCAGTACTTC.